The subject of this entry is one TCR beta chain. Its antigen is unknown. These data belong to a study of glioma-infiltrating T cells after dendritic cell vaccination. Using immunoSEQ multiplex PCR, the repertoire was profiled, and TCRdb retains in-frame clones only, with some absent. The sample has fewer than 95,000 clones; 85% are singletons. Study-level results: Longer survival after dendritic cell vaccination followed higher pretreatment TIL content.

Time point denoted: after dendritic cell vaccination, including at tumor progression/relapse. Only patients with spare fresh-frozen tumor and over two years of follow-up were included. The CDR3 runs 12 residues. The germline CDR1 and CDR2 sequences are MDHEN and SYDVKM. Trimming took 8 bases from V and 7 from J; bases not matched to a gene: 2. The sequence came from a human donor with glioblastoma. The chain couples TRBV28 to TRBJ1-4, with 9 bases that match TRBD1. Sequences were derived from blood, sampled after dendritic cell vaccination. The CDR3 loop reads CASVQGAEKLFF. CDR3 DNA sequence: TGTGCCAGCGTACAGGGGGCTGAAAAACTGTTTTTT.